The clone carrying this T cell receptor beta chain has more than one count but fewer than ten. CDR1 MNHEY and CDR2 SVGAGI come from the germline V gene. CDR3 length equals 14 residues. V dropped 6 bases and J dropped 7; count of bases not matched to a gene: 5. The sample belongs to a study of blood T cell repertoires in COVID-19. In the authors' workflow: Cell counts per sample came from amplifying reference gene primers. The assay was immunoSEQ multiplex PCR, and TCRdb's table has in-frame clones only and misses some. From that table come the V and J calls and clone size; the DNA was used to work out D and trimming. The sample contains 200,000 to 250,000 clones, approximately 79% of which appear only once.

Sequences were obtained from peripheral blood. This clonotype was obtained from a woman of 80 years or more with active or convalescent COVID-19. This chain uses TRBV6-5 with TRBJ1-4, with TRBD1 matching 10 bases. In nucleotides, the CDR3 is TGTGCCAGCAGCACGACAGGGGGCGGTGAAAAACTGTTTTTT. Encoded protein: CASSTTGGGEKLFF.